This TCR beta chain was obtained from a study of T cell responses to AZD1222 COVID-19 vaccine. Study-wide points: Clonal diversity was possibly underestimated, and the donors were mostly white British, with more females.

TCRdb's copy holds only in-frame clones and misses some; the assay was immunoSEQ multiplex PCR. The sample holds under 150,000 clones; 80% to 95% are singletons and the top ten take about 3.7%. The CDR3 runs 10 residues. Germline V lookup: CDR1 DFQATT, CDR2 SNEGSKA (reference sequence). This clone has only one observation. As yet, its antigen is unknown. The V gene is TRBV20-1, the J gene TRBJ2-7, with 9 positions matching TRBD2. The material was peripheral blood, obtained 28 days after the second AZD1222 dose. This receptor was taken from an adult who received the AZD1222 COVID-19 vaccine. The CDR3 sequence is CSGSGGKQYF. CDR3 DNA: TGCAGCGGCAGCGGGGGGAAACAGTACTTC.